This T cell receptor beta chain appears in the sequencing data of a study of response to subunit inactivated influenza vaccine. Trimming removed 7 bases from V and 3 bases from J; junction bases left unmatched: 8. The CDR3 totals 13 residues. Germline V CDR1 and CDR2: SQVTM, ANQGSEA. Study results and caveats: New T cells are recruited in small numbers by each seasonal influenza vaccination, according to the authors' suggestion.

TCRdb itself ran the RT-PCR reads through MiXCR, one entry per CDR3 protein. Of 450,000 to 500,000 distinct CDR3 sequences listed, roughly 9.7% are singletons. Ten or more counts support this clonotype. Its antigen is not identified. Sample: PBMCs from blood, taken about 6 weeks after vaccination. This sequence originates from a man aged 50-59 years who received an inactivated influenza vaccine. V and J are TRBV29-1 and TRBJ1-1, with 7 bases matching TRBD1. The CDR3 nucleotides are TGCAGCGGGGGAGGGGGCTCGGACACTGAAGCTTTCTTT. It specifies CSGGGGSDTEAFF.